The clone carrying this TCR beta chain was counted a few times. What it binds is unknown. CDR3 length: 12 amino acids. V lost 5 bases, J lost 2 bases, and 7 bases lay in between. Germline-derived CDR1 and CDR2 are MNHEY and SVGAGI. These data belong to a study of beta chain features in type 1 diabetes. General study findings and limits: Shortening of TCRB CDR3s, moderate but significant, appeared in all four CD4+ subsets of Type 1 diabetes patients. Cells with high TCR expression could be over-represented when cDNA is sequenced. Reduced insertions and increased deletions marked VDJ junctions in type 1 diabetes patients.

The whole isolated RNA underwent reverse transcription, so sequencing captured expressed TCRB transcripts. Using immunoSEQ multiplex PCR, the repertoire was profiled, and TCRdb retains in-frame clones only, with some absent. Of 350,000 or so clones in the sample, around 20% are singletons; the top ten hold 0.044%. V and J are TRBV6-5 and TRBJ2-7; D is undetermined. The TCR sequence derives from a young woman in good health. Sequences were obtained from naive CD4+ T cells from blood. The CDR3 DNA sequence: TGTGCCAGCAGTACCTCGGCCTACGAGCAGTACTTC. It specifies CASSTSAYEQYF.